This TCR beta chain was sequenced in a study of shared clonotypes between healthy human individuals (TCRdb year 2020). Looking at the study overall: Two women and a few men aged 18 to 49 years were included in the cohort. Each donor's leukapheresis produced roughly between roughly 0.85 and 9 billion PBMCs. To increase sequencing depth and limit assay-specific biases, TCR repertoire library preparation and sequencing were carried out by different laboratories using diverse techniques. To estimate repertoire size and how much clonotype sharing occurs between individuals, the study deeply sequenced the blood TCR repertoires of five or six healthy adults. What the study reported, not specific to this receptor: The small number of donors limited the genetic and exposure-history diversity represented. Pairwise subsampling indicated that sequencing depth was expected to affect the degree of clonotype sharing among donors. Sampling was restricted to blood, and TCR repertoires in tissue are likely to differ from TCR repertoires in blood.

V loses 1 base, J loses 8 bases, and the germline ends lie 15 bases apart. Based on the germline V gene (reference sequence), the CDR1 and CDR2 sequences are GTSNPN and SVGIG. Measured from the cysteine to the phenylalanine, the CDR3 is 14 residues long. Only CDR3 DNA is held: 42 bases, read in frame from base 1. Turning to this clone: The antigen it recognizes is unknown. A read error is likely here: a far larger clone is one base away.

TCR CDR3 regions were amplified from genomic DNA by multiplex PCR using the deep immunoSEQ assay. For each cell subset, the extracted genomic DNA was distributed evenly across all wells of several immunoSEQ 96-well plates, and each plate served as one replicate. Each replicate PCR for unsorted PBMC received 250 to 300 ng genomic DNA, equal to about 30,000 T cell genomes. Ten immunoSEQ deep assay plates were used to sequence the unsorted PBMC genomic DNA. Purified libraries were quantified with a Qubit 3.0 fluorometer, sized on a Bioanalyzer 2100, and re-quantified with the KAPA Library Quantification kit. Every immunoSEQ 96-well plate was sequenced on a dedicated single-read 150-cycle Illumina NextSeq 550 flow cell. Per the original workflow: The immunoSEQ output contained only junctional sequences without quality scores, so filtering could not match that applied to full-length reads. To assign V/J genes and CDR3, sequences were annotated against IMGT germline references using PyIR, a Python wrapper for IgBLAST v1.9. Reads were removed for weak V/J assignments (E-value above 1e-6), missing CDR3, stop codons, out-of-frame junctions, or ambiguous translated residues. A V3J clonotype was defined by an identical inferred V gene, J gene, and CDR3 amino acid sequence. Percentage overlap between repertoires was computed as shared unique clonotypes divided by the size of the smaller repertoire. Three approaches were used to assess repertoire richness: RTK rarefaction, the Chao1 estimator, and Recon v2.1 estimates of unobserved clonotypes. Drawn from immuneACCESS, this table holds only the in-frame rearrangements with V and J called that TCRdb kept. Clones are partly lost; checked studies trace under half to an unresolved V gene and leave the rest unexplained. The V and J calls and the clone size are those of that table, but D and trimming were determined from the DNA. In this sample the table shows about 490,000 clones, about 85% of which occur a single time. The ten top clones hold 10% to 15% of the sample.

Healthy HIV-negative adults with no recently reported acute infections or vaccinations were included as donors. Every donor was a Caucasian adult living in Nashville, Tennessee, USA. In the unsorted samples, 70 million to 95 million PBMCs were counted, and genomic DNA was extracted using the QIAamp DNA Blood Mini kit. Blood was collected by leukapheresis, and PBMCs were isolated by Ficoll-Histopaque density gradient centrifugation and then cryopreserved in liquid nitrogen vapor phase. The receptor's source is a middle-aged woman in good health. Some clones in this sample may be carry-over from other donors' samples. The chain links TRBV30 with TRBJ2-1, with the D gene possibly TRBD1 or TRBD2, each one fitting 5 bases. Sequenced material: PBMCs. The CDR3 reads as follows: CAWSGGIPYDEQFF. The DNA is TGTGCCTGGAGTGGGGGGATCCCTTACGATGAGCAGTTCTTC.